This T cell receptor beta chain was captured in a study of T cell changes during pregnancy in multiple sclerosis. Clones were read by immunoSEQ multiplex PCR, and TCRdb kept only the in-frame ones, dropping some. The table includes roughly 18,000 clones, over 70% detected once. V lost 4 bases, J lost 7 bases, and 4 bases stayed unmatched. Germline CDR1 reads SGHDN; CDR2 reads FVKESK. The length of the CDR3 is 14 residues. The clonotype originates from a female donor in good health, enrolled as a control in a pregnancy study. This specimen was CD8+ T cells from peripheral blood mononuclear cells, taken after pregnancy. The chain recombines TRBV14 with TRBJ1-6; 7 bases align to TRBD1. As DNA, the CDR3 is TGTGCCAGCAGCCTGGGACAGTTAAATTCACCCCTCCACTTT. This translates into CASSLGQLNSPLHF.